The clone carrying this T cell receptor (beta chain) has a count of ten or more. Its antigen is unknown. This record belongs to a study of regulatory T cells in long-lasting Graves disease. Study observations and caveats: TCR diversity in persistent Graves' patients was below that of newly diagnosed ones. Persistent disease was characterized by preferential usage of TRBV28, TRBJ1-2 and TRBJ2-5.

To make TCR beta libraries, researchers used iRepertoire HTBI primers and Arm-PCR of CDR3 regions. MiXCR, applied by TCRdb to the multiplex PCR reads, yields one record per CDR3 protein. Here the sample spans around 500,000 distinct CDR3 sequences, roughly 15% being singletons. Time point of the sample: newly diagnosed GD, antithyroid drugs for less than 3 months. Following extraction of RNA from PBMCs, that RNA was used to make the TCR library. V gave up 5 bases and J gave up 1 base, with 15 bases separating them. The germline V gene encodes CDR1 SEHNR and CDR2 FQNEAQ (reference sequence). The CDR3 runs to 15 residues. These same records also appear under a second study, on T cells in Graves' hyperthyroidism and ophthalmopathy. As reported in that work: Diagnoses were established using clinical symptoms, serum thyroxine and TRAb, thyroid ultrasound and orbital computed tomography. Most expanded thyroid clonotypes above 0.001 also appeared in blood.

The specimen was peripheral blood mononuclear cells (PBMCs), collected at new diagnosis, from a patient treated with antithyroid drugs. The TCR was taken from a woman in her forties or fifties with Graves disease. The chain couples TRBV7-9 to TRBJ2-7, with a tentative D call TRBD1 (6 bases). The CDR3: CASSPGQLQSYEQYF. In DNA form, the CDR3 reads TGTGCCAGCAGCCCAGGACAGTTACAGTCCTACGAGCAGTACTTC. The entire variable domain, with the rest obtained from reference TRBV7-9 and TRBJ2-7, is as follows: DTGVSQNPRHKITKRGQNVTFRCDPISEHNRLYWYRQTLGQGPEFLTYFQNEAQLEKSRLLSDRFSAERPKGSFSTLEIQRTEQGDSAMYLCASSPGQLQSYEQYFGPGTRLTVT.